This T cell receptor beta chain was identified in a study of radiotherapy plus CTLA-4 blockade in lung cancer. Study-wide context: Among all patients, roughly 17% showed objective responses, while 30% to 35% had disease control.

CDR3 length: 15 amino acids. Germline V lookup: CDR1 SGDLS, CDR2 YYNGEE. V gave up 2 bases and J gave up 6 bases, with 17 bases separating them. Whole-study results and caveats: Increased serum interferon-beta after radiation also reportedly predicted response strongly. Among blood TCR repertoires after radiotherapy plus ipilimumab, tumor-derived clones expanded.

Concerning this clone itself: Its specificity is unknown.

Profiling relied on immunoSEQ multiplex PCR, and the TCRdb table lists in-frame clones only, not all of them. The sample lists roughly 98,000 clones; approximately 82% were seen once. The study treated chemo-refractory metastatic non-small-cell lung cancer patients with focal radiation plus ipilimumab CTLA-4 blockade. Specimen: peripheral blood, collected from a patient treated with radiotherapy plus ipilimumab. The source is a human donor with non-small cell lung cancer that progressed on radiotherapy plus ipilimumab. This sequence joins TRBV9 and TRBJ1-2; tentative D call: TRBD1 (6 bases). The CDR3 coding sequence is TGTGCCAGCAGCGTGGGGGAAGGGCAGGGGAATGGCTACACCTTC. Its protein product is CASSVGEGQGNGYTF.